This record looks at one TCR beta chain sequence and its context. The germline V gene has CDR1 SEHNR and CDR2 FQNEAQ (reference sequence). V lost 4 bases and J lost 4; bases outside the gene matches: 9. CDR3 length: 16 residues. Original processing notes: Amplification of reference gene primers was used by the study to estimate nucleated cell counts. The protocol was immunoSEQ multiplex PCR, while the TCRdb copy is restricted to in-frame clones and leaves out a portion. That table gives V, J and clone size, and the DNA gave D and trimming. The sample consists of a few hundred thousand clones, around 87% of them appearing once. This record comes from a study of blood T cell repertoires in COVID-19. Study overall: From the United States, Italy and Spain came samples of acute and convalescent COVID-19.

The chain uses TRBV7-9 and TRBJ2-1; 8 positions agree with TRBD2. The sequence was obtained from a woman aged 70-85 years with active or convalescent COVID-19. Material: peripheral blood. Here the CDR3 reads CASSSDGGAPYNEQFF. The DNA for the CDR3 is TGTGCCAGCAGCTCCGACGGGGGGGCTCCGTACAATGAGCAGTTCTTC.